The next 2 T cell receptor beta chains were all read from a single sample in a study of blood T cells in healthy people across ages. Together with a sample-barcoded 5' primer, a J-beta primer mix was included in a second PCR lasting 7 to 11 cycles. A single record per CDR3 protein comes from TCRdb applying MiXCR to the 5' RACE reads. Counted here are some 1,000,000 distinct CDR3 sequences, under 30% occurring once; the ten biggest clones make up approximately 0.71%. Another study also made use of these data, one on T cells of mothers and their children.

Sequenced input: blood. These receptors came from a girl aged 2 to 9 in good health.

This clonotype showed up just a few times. In nucleotides, the CDR3 is TGTGCCAGCAGTGGAAGGACAGTGAAAGAGACCCAGTACTTC. Translation: CASSGRTVKETQYF. V and J are TRBV25-1 and TRBJ2-5; D perhaps matches TRBD1 (6 bases). Trimming took off 4 bases at V and 3 bases at J, with 12 bases between the two ends. From germline, CDR1 is MGHDK and CDR2 SYGVNS. The CDR3 extends over 14 amino acids. Filled out from reference TRBV25-1 and TRBJ2-5, the complete variable domain reads EADIYQTPRYLVIGTGKKITLECSQTMGHDKMYWYQQDPGMELHLIHYSYGVNSTEKGDLSSESTVSRIRTEHFPLTLESARPSHTSQYLCASSGRTVKETQYFGPGTRLLVL.

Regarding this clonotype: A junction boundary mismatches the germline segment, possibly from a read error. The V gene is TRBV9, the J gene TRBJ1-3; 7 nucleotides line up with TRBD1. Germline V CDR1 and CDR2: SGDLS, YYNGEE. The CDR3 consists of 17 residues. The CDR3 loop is CTSSEPGGLLSGNTIYF. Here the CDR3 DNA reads TGTACCAGCAGCGAGCCAGGGGGTTTATTATCTGGAAACACCATATATTTT.